A selection of T cell receptor beta chains follows, all from one sample in a study of technical replicates of blood from several donors. TCRdb's table, derived via immunoSEQ multiplex PCR, lists solely in-frame clones and lacks some. The sample lists about 64,000 clones; around 88% were seen once. Sequenced sample: PBMCs. These receptor sequences come from a human donor in good health. Some clones in this sample may be carry-over from other donors' samples. CDR3s include the opening cysteine and the closing phenylalanine or tryptophan. A D gene is named only where the DNA matches it firmly. Expanded clones get a size class; other rows say once, few or many, or leave the size out.

j_gene | abundance | v_gene | d_gene | CDR3nt | CDR3aa
TRBJ2-1 | few | TRBV7-3 | TRBD2 | TGTGCCAGCAGCTTATCCCTGGGGGCAAAAGCGGGAGGGCCGGGCAATGAGCAGTTCTTC | CASSLSLGAKAGGPGNEQFF
TRBJ1-1 | . | TRBV25-1 | . | TGTGCCAGCAGTGAACCGGGCCAGGGGTCCACTGAAGCTTTCTTT | CASSEPGQGSTEAFF
TRBJ2-7 | . | TRBV5-4 | TRBD2 | TGTGCCAGCAGTATGCCGGGACTAGCGGGAGTATACGAGCAGTACTTC | CASSMPGLAGVYEQYF
TRBJ1-5 | . | TRBV5-8 | TRBD1 | TGTGCCAGCAGCTTTCTAGGACAGGGCGGCAATCAGCCCCAGCATTTT | CASSFLGQGGNQPQHF
TRBJ2-7 | . | TRBV5-1 | . | TGCGCCAGCAGCGACCGGGAGCAGCGAGCCTACGAGCAGTACTTC | CASSDREQRAYEQYF
TRBJ2-5 | once | TRBV5-1 | . | TGCGCCAGCAGCCCCCGGGGACAAGAGACCCAGTACTTC | CASSPRGQETQYF
TRBJ2-1 | . | TRBV15 | . | TGTGCCACCAGCGTCTCTGGGCGGGAAAGCTCCTACAATGAGCAGTTCTTC | CATSVSGRESSYNEQFF
TRBJ2-1 | . | TRBV5-7 | TRBD2 | TGTGCCAGCAGGTGCCGACTAGCGGGAGAAGAAAATGAGCAGTTCTTC | CASRCRLAGEENEQFF
TRBJ2-7 | . | TRBV4-3 | . | TGCGCCAGCAGCCACGGGTCGGACAGCTACGAGCAGTACTTC | CASSHGSDSYEQYF
TRBJ2-7 | . | TRBV6-1 | TRBD2 | TGTGCCAGCAGTAACTTAGCGGGAGCCCACGAGCAGTACTTC | CASSNLAGAHEQYF
TRBJ1-6 | . | TRBV5-1 | . | TGCGCCAGCAGCTCGGCCGGGTCAGCGGGTAATTCACCCCTCCACTTT | CASSSAGSAGNSPLHF
TRBJ2-3 | . | TRBV7-8 | TRBD2 | TGTGCCAGCAGCGCTCCCCTCCGACTAGCGGGGAGGTCAGGGCAGTATTTT | CASSAPLRLAGRSGQYF
TRBJ2-3 | . | TRBV5-8 | TRBD1 | TGTGCCAGCAGCTCCCGGGACAGGAGCACAGATACGCAGTATTTT | CASSSRDRSTDTQYF